One sample yielded the 3 T cell receptor beta chains listed below, sequenced in a study of cytomegalovirus exposure and HLA in healthy donors. Assay used: immunoSEQ multiplex PCR; TCRdb lists only in-frame clones, some missing. This repertoire shows approximately 120,000 clones, roughly 90% found once; its top ten account for 1.5% to 2%. Sample: PBMCs. The receptors here all came from a woman aged 18-29 years in good health and CMV-seronegative.

The chain links TRBV2 to TRBJ2-7, with 9 positions matching TRBD1. V lost 8 bases, J lost 2 bases, and 4 bases stayed unmatched. Looked up from germline, CDR1 is SNHLY and CDR2 is FYNNEI. CDR3 length: 13 residues. The CDR3 spells CASSGQGTYEQYF. CDR3 sequence (DNA): TGTGCCAGCTCGGGACAGGGTACCTACGAGCAGTACTTC.

The genes are TRBV11-3 and TRBJ2-5; 8 bases fit TRBD1. V trimming: 2 bases; J trimming: 5 bases; junction bases outside the gene matches: 7. The CDR3 has 15 amino acids. CDR1 SGHNT and CDR2 YENEEA come from the germline V gene. Written as DNA, the CDR3 is TGTGCCAGCAGCTTACATAACAGGGGGAGCGAGACCCAGTACTTC. It specifies CASSLHNRGSETQYF.

The DNA of the CDR3 is TGTGCCAGCAGCTTAGCGGGTCAGGGGACGAACACCGGGGAGCTGTTTTTT. This encodes CASSLAGQGTNTGELFF. The V gene is TRBV7-6, the J gene TRBJ2-2; a possible D gene is TRBD1 (6 bases). Germline CDR1 SGHVS, CDR2 FNYEAQ. The V gene lost 0 bases and the J gene lost 0 bases, with 11 bases spanning the gap. This CDR3 region has 17 residues.